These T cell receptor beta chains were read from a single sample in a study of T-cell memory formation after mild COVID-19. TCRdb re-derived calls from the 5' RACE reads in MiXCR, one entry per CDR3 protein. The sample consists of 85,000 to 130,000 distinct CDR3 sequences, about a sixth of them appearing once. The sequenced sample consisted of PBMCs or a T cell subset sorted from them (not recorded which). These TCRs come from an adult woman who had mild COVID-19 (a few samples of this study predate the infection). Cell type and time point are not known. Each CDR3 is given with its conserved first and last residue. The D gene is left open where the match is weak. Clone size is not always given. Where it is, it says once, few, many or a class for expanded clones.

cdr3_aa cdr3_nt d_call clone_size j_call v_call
CSVEVGGQGFIDTQYF TGCAGCGTTGAAGTGGGGGGACAGGGGTTCATAGATACGCAGTATTTT TRBD1 many TRBJ2-3 TRBV29-1
CASSQEFDHNEQFF TGCGCCAGCAGCCAGGAGTTCGACCACAATGAGCAGTTCTTC . few TRBJ2-1 TRBV4-3
CASSLDQASGSYNEQFF TGTGCCAGCAGCTTGGATCAGGCTAGCGGGTCCTACAATGAGCAGTTCTTC TRBD2 few TRBJ2-1 TRBV7-6
CASSWTDPPYGYTF TGCGCCAGCAGCTGGACAGACCCTCCCTATGGCTACACCTTC . . TRBJ1-2 TRBV5-1
CATSRGQGLQETQYF TGTGCCACCAGCAGAGGACAGGGGCTCCAAGAGACCCAGTACTTC TRBD1 few TRBJ2-5 TRBV15
CASSSLVNEQFF TGTGCCAGCAGCTCGCTAGTCAATGAGCAGTTCTTC . . TRBJ2-1 TRBV7-9
CASSVEGNNNEQFF TGTGCCAGCAGCGTAGAGGGCAACAACAATGAGCAGTTCTTC . . TRBJ2-1 TRBV9
CASSVSQAFPGANVLTF TGTGCCAGCAGCGTAAGCCAGGCCTTCCCTGGGGCCAACGTCCTGACTTTC . many TRBJ2-6 TRBV9
CSVDRDGSYEQYF TGCAGCGTTGATAGAGACGGGAGCTACGAGCAGTACTTC . . TRBJ2-7 TRBV29-1
CASSSDRGSSYEQYF TGTGCCAGCAGCTCTGACAGGGGGTCCTCCTACGAGCAGTACTTC TRBD1 few TRBJ2-7 TRBV7-2
CASCRDRGFTEAFF TGCGCCAGCTGCCGGGACAGGGGGTTCACTGAAGCTTTCTTT TRBD1 . TRBJ1-1 TRBV5-1
CSASTAGSGNTIYF TGCAGTGCTAGCACGGCTGGCTCTGGAAACACCATATATTTT . . TRBJ1-3 TRBV20-1
CATRPSGIYEQYF TGTGCCACCCGGCCCAGCGGGATTTACGAGCAGTACTTC TRBD2 . TRBJ2-7 TRBV7-2
CSAPRGGTNTGELFF TGCAGTGCCCCAAGGGGCGGGACGAACACCGGGGAGCTGTTTTTT . . TRBJ2-2 TRBV20-1
CAWSEPYEQYF TGTGCCTGGAGTGAGCCCTACGAGCAGTACTTC . . TRBJ2-7 TRBV30
CASSLDRWVPDTQYF TGTGCCAGCAGCTTAGATCGGTGGGTCCCAGATACGCAGTATTTT . few TRBJ2-3 TRBV11-2
CASSSRGSNEKLFF TGTGCCAGCAGCTCGAGGGGCTCTAATGAAAAACTGTTTTTT . few TRBJ1-4 TRBV9
CASSFGSNQPQHF TGTGCCAGCAGTTTCGGGTCGAATCAGCCCCAGCATTTT . . TRBJ1-5 TRBV6-5
CALERRRNTEAFF TGTGCCTTAGAACGGCGGAGAAACACTGAAGCTTTCTTT . . TRBJ1-1 TRBV30
CASSPARDSEETQYF TGTGCCAGCTCACCCGCTCGGGACAGTGAAGAGACCCAGTACTTC TRBD1 few TRBJ2-5 TRBV18
CASSYLRTGVDTQYF TGTGCCAGCAGTTACCTCAGGACAGGGGTAGATACGCAGTATTTT TRBD1 few TRBJ2-3 TRBV6-6
CASSLPGGTEAFF TGCGCCAGCAGCTTGCCAGGGGGCACTGAAGCTTTCTTT TRBD1 . TRBJ1-1 TRBV5-1
CASNSKIVTGRVGTEAFF TGTGCCAGCAACTCGAAGATTGTGACAGGGCGGGTGGGCACTGAAGCTTTCTTT TRBD1 few TRBJ1-1 TRBV3-1
CASSELAGSTDTQYF TGTGCCAGCAGTGAATTAGCGGGGAGCACAGATACGCAGTATTTT TRBD2 many TRBJ2-3 TRBV6-4
CASSPADRGGYTF TGCGCCAGCAGCCCGGCGGACAGGGGCGGCTACACCTTC TRBD1 . TRBJ1-2 TRBV5-1
CASTQRSGNTIYF TGTGCCAGCACACAGCGTTCTGGAAACACCATATATTTT . few TRBJ1-3 TRBV7-8
CASSPGVTQPGVLEQYF TGTGCCAGCAGCCCGGGGGTTACACAGCCGGGAGTCTTGGAGCAGTACTTC . few TRBJ2-7 TRBV7-9
CASTPFRGPNTEAFF TGTGCCAGTACCCCATTCAGGGGCCCGAACACTGAAGCTTTCTTT . many TRBJ1-1 TRBV19
CASRGLAGSLAKNIQYF TGTGCCAGCAGGGGACTAGCGGGGTCACTAGCCAAAAACATTCAGTACTTC TRBD2 . TRBJ2-4 TRBV2
CASSQGGSDVNEQFF TGCGCCAGCAGCCAAGGAGGGTCTGACGTCAATGAGCAGTTCTTC . few TRBJ2-1 TRBV4-3
CASSLDPTVPRELFF TGTGCCAGCAGCTTAGATCCCACGGTCCCAAGGGAGCTGTTTTTT . many TRBJ2-2 TRBV7-9
CASSFWTPYEQYF TGTGCCAGCAGTTTTTGGACACCCTACGAGCAGTACTTC . medium-sized TRBJ2-7 TRBV12-3/TRBV12-4
CSARDWDRDFPEAFF TGCAGTGCTAGAGATTGGGATCGGGACTTCCCTGAAGCTTTCTTT . . TRBJ1-1 TRBV20-1
CASSLGAGGPELSGANVLTF TGTGCCAGCAGCCTGGGGGCGGGAGGGCCGGAGTTGTCTGGGGCCAACGTCCTGACTTTC TRBD2 . TRBJ2-6 TRBV12-3/TRBV12-4
CASSLGIQGPEQFF TGTGCCAGCAGCTTGGGCATACAGGGGCCTGAGCAGTTCTTC TRBD1 . TRBJ2-1 TRBV7-9
CASSQDGADQETQYF TGCGCCAGCAGCCAAGATGGAGCGGACCAAGAGACCCAGTACTTC . . TRBJ2-5 TRBV4-3
CASSVGAGNKQFF TGTGCCAGTAGTGTGGGGGCGGGAAACAAGCAGTTCTTC . . TRBJ2-1 TRBV19
CATSRGSDLYGYTF TGTGCCACCAGCAGGGGCAGTGACTTATATGGCTACACCTTC . few TRBJ1-2 TRBV15
CASSQDNVGFRGVGEKLFF TGTGCCAGCAGCCAAGACAATGTCGGCTTCAGGGGGGTTGGTGAAAAACTGTTTTTT TRBD1 . TRBJ1-4 TRBV14
CASSRRTGTDTQYF TGTGCCAGCAGCCGGAGGACAGGGACAGATACGCAGTATTTT TRBD1 few TRBJ2-3 TRBV5-8
CASSLEGPNPEAFF TGTGCCAGCAGCTTGGAGGGACCCAACCCTGAAGCTTTCTTT . . TRBJ1-1 TRBV5-5
CSVGRGQGAGDTQYF TGCAGCGTTGGGAGGGGACAGGGGGCCGGAGATACGCAGTATTTT TRBD1 . TRBJ2-3 TRBV29-1
CASSLAGTSGELYEQYF TGTGCCAGCAGTTTAGCCGGGACTAGCGGAGAGCTCTACGAGCAGTACTTC TRBD2 . TRBJ2-7 TRBV11-2
CASRYDREGGYTF TGCGCCAGCAGATATGACAGGGAAGGGGGCTACACCTTC TRBD1 . TRBJ1-2 TRBV5-1
CASSAFRDLNTEAFF TGTGCCAGCAGCGCCTTCAGGGATTTGAACACTGAAGCTTTCTTT . few TRBJ1-1 TRBV13
CASSGAEQYF TGTGCCAGCAGTGGCGCCGAGCAGTACTTC . few TRBJ2-7 TRBV2
CSARDPRGDSQPQHF TGCAGTGCTAGAGACCCCCGGGGGGACAGTCAGCCCCAGCATTTT TRBD1 . TRBJ1-5 TRBV20-1
CASSLAEGQPYNEQFF TGTGCCAGCAGCTTAGCAGAGGGTCAGCCCTACAATGAGCAGTTCTTC . . TRBJ2-1 TRBV7-6
CASSSHGQSPQHF TGTGCCAGCAGCTCCCATGGACAGTCTCCCCAGCATTTT . . TRBJ1-5 TRBV11-2
CASSDGLAGGEQYF TGTGCCAGCAGCGATGGGCTAGCGGGAGGCGAGCAGTACTTC TRBD2 . TRBJ2-7 TRBV9
CATSRGGSPNVLTF TGTGCCACCAGCAGAGGTGGCTCGCCCAACGTCCTGACTTTC . few TRBJ2-6 TRBV15
CATSDRGLAGEQFF TGTGCCACCAGTGATCGGGGACTAGCGGGTGAGCAGTTCTTC TRBD2 few TRBJ2-1 TRBV24-1
CASSATYNEQFF TGTGCCAGCAGTGCGACCTACAATGAGCAGTTCTTC . . TRBJ2-1 TRBV6-5
CASSQEGGLGPRYNEQFF TGTGCCAGCAGCCAAGAAGGCGGCTTAGGTCCCCGCTACAATGAGCAGTTCTTC . . TRBJ2-1 TRBV14
CASSHLAGGPHEQFF TGTGCCAGCAGCCACTTAGCGGGGGGGCCCCATGAGCAGTTCTTC TRBD2 . TRBJ2-1 TRBV3-1
CASSPQRTASYEQYF TGTGCCAGCAGCCCCCAGAGGACAGCCTCCTACGAGCAGTACTTC . few TRBJ2-7 TRBV4-2